These T cell receptor beta chains were read from a single sample in a study of blood T cell repertoires in COVID-19. Some clones are missing from TCRdb's copy, which holds only in-frame ones; the method was immunoSEQ multiplex PCR. The data contain 450,000 to 500,000 clones, more than 85% of them singletons. Specimen: PBMCs or T cells enriched from blood (not recorded which). Every receptor here comes from a woman between 55 and 75 years old who had recovered from COVID-19. The CDR3 runs from the conserved cysteine through the conserved F or W. A D gene is named only where the DNA matches it firmly. Rows may omit the clone size; those that give it use once, few, many or a size class.

TRBJ2-7 | - | TRBV27 | - | TGTGCCAGCAGTCCCAGAGGAGGAGAGCAGTACTTC | CASSPRGGEQYF
TRBJ2-1 | - | TRBV3-1/TRBV3-2 | - | TGTGCCAGCAGCCGGACACCAAGCTCCTACAATGAGCAGTTCTTC | CASSRTPSSYNEQFF
TRBJ1-5 | - | TRBV19 | - | TGTGCCAGTAGTATCCTACAGGGCTGGCAGCCCCAGCATTTT | CASSILQGWQPQHF
TRBJ1-4 | - | TRBV7-6 | - | TGTGCCAGCAGCCCCGGGGAGGGGATAAATGAAAAACTGTTTTTT | CASSPGEGINEKLFF
TRBJ2-2 | TRBD2 | TRBV24-1 | - | TGTGCCACCAGTGAGACTAGCGGGTCGAAAACCGGGGAGCTGTTTTTT | CATSETSGSKTGELFF
TRBJ1-5 | - | TRBV3-1/TRBV3-2 | once | TGTGCCAGCAGCCACTATCGACGGACAGCGCATAGCAATCAGCCCCAGCATTTT | CASSHYRRTAHSNQPQHF
TRBJ2-4 | TRBD1 | TRBV6-5 | - | TGTGCCAGCAGAACCGGGACAGGGGCCAACATTCAGTACTTC | CASRTGTGANIQYF
TRBJ1-2 | - | TRBV5-1 | - | TGCGCCAGCAAGGGGAATTCTTATGGCTACACCTTC | CASKGNSYGYTF
TRBJ1-1 | - | TRBV7-8 | - | TGTGCCAGCAGCTTAGATCGACTAGAGAACATGAACACTGAAGCTTTCTTT | CASSLDRLENMNTEAFF
TRBJ2-3 | - | TRBV24-1 | - | TGTGCCACCAGTGATTTGACCGCGCCAGATACGCAGTATTTT | CATSDLTAPDTQYF
TRBJ2-1 | TRBD1 | TRBV10-3 | - | TGTGCCATCAGGGGGACAGGCGGGAATGAGCAGTTCTTC | CAIRGTGGNEQFF
TRBJ2-2 | TRBD1 | TRBV27 | - | TGTGCCAGCAGCCCGGGGACAGACCTCCTCCTCACCGGGGAGCTGTTTTTT | CASSPGTDLLLTGELFF
TRBJ1-1 | TRBD1 | TRBV10-3 | - | TGTGCCATCAGTCGAGCGGGCCAGGGGGACACTGAAGCTTTCTTT | CAISRAGQGDTEAFF
TRBJ1-1 | TRBD1 | TRBV6-5 | - | TGTGCCAGCAGTTACTCCGTCAGGGGGCGCACTGAAGCTTTCTTT | CASSYSVRGRTEAFF
TRBJ1-3 | TRBD1 | TRBV18 | - | TGTGCCAGCTTCCCCGGGACAGAAGGTTTGAGCTCTGGAAACACCATATATTTT | CASFPGTEGLSSGNTIYF
TRBJ1-2 | - | TRBV4-1 | - | TGCGCCAGCAGCCAGGGGGGACGGTTCCTCTATGGCTACACCTTC | CASSQGGRFLYGYTF
TRBJ1-1 | TRBD1 | TRBV7-9 | - | TGTGCCAGCAGCCCTATAGACAGGGGAGCTTTCTTT | CASSPIDRGAFF
TRBJ2-5 | - | TRBV7-2 | - | TGTGCCAGCAGCTTTGGGATAGCGGCGATGATTCAAGAGACCCAGTACTTC | CASSFGIAAMIQETQYF
TRBJ1-1 | - | TRBV6-2/TRBV6-3 | - | TGTGCCAGCAGTACCGATAGGAACACTGAAGCTTTCTTT | CASSTDRNTEAFF
TRBJ2-7 | TRBD2 | TRBV7-9 | - | TGTGCCAGCAGCTCGGGGGGACTAGCGGGTGCCGCCTACGAGCAGTACTTC | CASSSGGLAGAAYEQYF
TRBJ1-2 | - | TRBV6-5 | - | TGTGCCAGCAGCCGAATAGCCCTCTATGGCTACACCTTC | CASSRIALYGYTF
TRBJ1-5 | - | TRBV6-1 | once | TGTGCCAGCAGTGAAGCGGCGGGGTGGGGACCTCAGCCCCAGCATTTT | CASSEAAGWGPQPQHF
TRBJ2-3 | TRBD1 | TRBV7-8 | once | TGTGCCAGCAGACCGAAGAGGGGGCTGCACCTCACAGATACGCAGTATTTT | CASRPKRGLHLTDTQYF
TRBJ1-4 | - | TRBV5-1 | - | TGCGCCAGCAGCTCGCAGGGGTCGAAGAATGAAAAACTGTTTTTT | CASSSQGSKNEKLFF
TRBJ2-5 | - | TRBV11-2 | - | TGTGCCAGCAGCTCGTCGTTCGAGACCCAGTACTTC | CASSSSFETQYF
TRBJ2-7 | TRBD1 | TRBV6-1 | - | TGTGCCAGCATTGAACTGGAGACAGGGGCCTACGAGCAGTACTTC | CASIELETGAYEQYF
TRBJ1-6 | - | TRBV5-1 | few | TGCGCCAGCAGCTTGTACGGACAGTATAATTCACCCCTCCACTTT | CASSLYGQYNSPLHF
TRBJ2-3 | TRBD1 | TRBV27 | - | TGTGCCAGCAGTTTCCGACAGGGGGCTAGCACAGATACGCAGTATTTT | CASSFRQGASTDTQYF
TRBJ1-5 | TRBD1 | TRBV5-5 | - | TGTGCCAGCAGCCTTCTTGGGCAGGGGGATCAGCCCCAGCATTTT | CASSLLGQGDQPQHF
TRBJ2-1 | - | TRBV12-3/TRBV12-4 | - | TGTGCCAGCAGTTTGTATCCCAATGAGCAGTTCTTC | CASSLYPNEQFF
TRBJ2-6 | - | TRBV3-1/TRBV3-2 | - | TGTGCCAGCAGCCTCAATATATTTAGACAGGCGCCCCTCTCTGGGGCCAACGTCCTGACTTTC | CASSLNIFRQAPLSGANVLTF
TRBJ1-2 | - | TRBV5-1 | - | TGCGCCAGCAGCTTGGATCCGGCTAACTATGGCTACACCTTC | CASSLDPANYGYTF
TRBJ1-6 | TRBD1 | TRBV27 | - | TGTGCCAGCAGCCGGGACAGGGGTAATTCACCCCTCCACTTT | CASSRDRGNSPLHF
TRBJ1-3 | TRBD1 | TRBV7-9 | few | TGTGCCAGCAGCTTACAGGGGGCTTCTGGAAACACCATATATTTT | CASSLQGASGNTIYF
TRBJ1-2 | - | TRBV11-2 | - | TGTGCCAGCAGCTACCCGAGAGGATTGAATGGCTACACCTTC | CASSYPRGLNGYTF
TRBJ2-4 | - | TRBV19 | - | TGTGCCAGTAGTTTACCGACAGGTCTCGGCAAAAACATTCAGTACTTC | CASSLPTGLGKNIQYF
TRBJ1-1 | TRBD1 | TRBV19 | - | TGTGCCAGTAGTATGGGGGGCAGGGGGAAGGACACTGAAGCTTTCTTT | CASSMGGRGKDTEAFF
TRBJ1-6 | TRBD1 | TRBV10-3 | - | TGTGCCATCAGTGAGGGTACAGGGGATAATTCACCCCTCCACTTT | CAISEGTGDNSPLHF
TRBJ1-1 | - | TRBV2 | - | TGTGCCAGCAGTGATGAGGTGTCGACTGAAGCTTTCTTT | CASSDEVSTEAFF
TRBJ1-1 | - | TRBV3-1/TRBV3-2 | - | TGTGCCAGCAGCCAAGGAGCATTACCAATAACTGAAGCTTTCTTT | CASSQGALPITEAFF
TRBJ2-1 | TRBD2 | TRBV5-1 | - | TGCGCCAGCAGCTTGCTGGGACTAGCGACTTACAATGAGCAGTTCTTC | CASSLLGLATYNEQFF
TRBJ1-4 | TRBD1 | TRBV5-8 | few | TGTGCCAGCAGCCCCGGGACAGATAATGAAAAACTGTTTTTT | CASSPGTDNEKLFF
TRBJ2-3 | - | TRBV6-5 | - | TGTGCCAGCAGTTACTCGGCTCGGCGGGGGCCCGATACGCAGTATTTT | CASSYSARRGPDTQYF
TRBJ1-2 | - | TRBV30 | once | TGTGCCTGGAGATCGGGTACAAACTATGGCTACACCTTC | CAWRSGTNYGYTF
TRBJ2-2 | TRBD2 | TRBV10-3 | - | TGTGCCAGCGGACTAGCGGGGACCGGGGAGCTGTTTTTT | CASGLAGTGELFF
TRBJ2-1 | TRBD2 | TRBV5-1 | - | TGCGCCAGCAGGTTGGGACTAGCGGAGGAGCAGTTCTTC | CASRLGLAEEQFF
TRBJ1-4 | - | TRBV5-6 | - | TGTGCCAGCAGCTTGGGCGGCCCCAGCCTTAATGAAAAACTGTTTTTT | CASSLGGPSLNEKLFF
TRBJ2-7 | - | TRBV20-1 | - | TGCAGTGCTAGGGCCTGGACTGAGCAGTACTTC | CSARAWTEQYF
TRBJ2-5 | TRBD1 | TRBV7-2 | - | TGTGCCAGCAGCTACGGACAGGCAATCCAAGAGACCCAGTACTTC | CASSYGQAIQETQYF
TRBJ2-1 | - | TRBV7-6 | - | TGTGCCAGCAGCTTAGTATCTGGGGGGTCCTACAATGAGCAGTTCTTC | CASSLVSGGSYNEQFF
TRBJ2-7 | - | TRBV30 | - | TGTGCCTGGAGTGTCCAGGGAGGCTACGAGCAGTACTTC | CAWSVQGGYEQYF
TRBJ2-3 | TRBD1 | TRBV25-1 | - | TGTGCCAGCAGTGAACCCCAGGGGGTCAAGGATACGCAGTATTTT | CASSEPQGVKDTQYF
TRBJ1-2 | - | TRBV5-6 | - | TGTGCCAGCAGAACGACCGGAGAGTCTAACTATGGCTACACCTTC | CASRTTGESNYGYTF
TRBJ1-6 | - | TRBV12-5 | - | TGTGCTAGTGGTTTGGGACAGGCGGGGGCCTATAATTCACCCCTCCACTTT | CASGLGQAGAYNSPLHF
TRBJ2-2 | - | TRBV14 | once | TGTGCCAGCAGCCTCCTTGGCGGCGGCACCGGGGAGCTGTTTTTT | CASSLLGGGTGELFF